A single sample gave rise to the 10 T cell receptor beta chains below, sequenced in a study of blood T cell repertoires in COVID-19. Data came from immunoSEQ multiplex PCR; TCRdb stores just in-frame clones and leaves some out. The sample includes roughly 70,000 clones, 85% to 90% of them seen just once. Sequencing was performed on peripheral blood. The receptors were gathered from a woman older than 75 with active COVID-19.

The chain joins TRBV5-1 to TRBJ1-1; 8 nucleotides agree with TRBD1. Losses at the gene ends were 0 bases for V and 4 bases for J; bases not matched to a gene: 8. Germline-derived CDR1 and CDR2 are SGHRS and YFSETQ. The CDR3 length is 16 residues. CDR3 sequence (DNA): TGCGCCAGCAGCTTGGTCCCAACAGGGGGACGCACTGAAGCTTTCTTT. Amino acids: CASSLVPTGGRTEAFF.

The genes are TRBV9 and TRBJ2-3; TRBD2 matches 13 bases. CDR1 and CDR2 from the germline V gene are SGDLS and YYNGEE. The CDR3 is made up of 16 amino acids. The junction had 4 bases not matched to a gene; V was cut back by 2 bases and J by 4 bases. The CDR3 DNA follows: TGTGCCAGCAGCGTCCGACTAGCGGGAGGCCCAGATACGCAGTATTTT. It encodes CASSVRLAGGPDTQYF.

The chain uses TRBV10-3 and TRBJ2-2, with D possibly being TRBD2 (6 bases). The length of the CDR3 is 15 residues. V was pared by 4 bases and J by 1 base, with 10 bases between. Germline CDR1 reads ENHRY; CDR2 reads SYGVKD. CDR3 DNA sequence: TGTGCCATCAGTGCAAGGCGGGAGAACACCGGGGAGCTGTTTTTT. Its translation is CAISARRENTGELFF.

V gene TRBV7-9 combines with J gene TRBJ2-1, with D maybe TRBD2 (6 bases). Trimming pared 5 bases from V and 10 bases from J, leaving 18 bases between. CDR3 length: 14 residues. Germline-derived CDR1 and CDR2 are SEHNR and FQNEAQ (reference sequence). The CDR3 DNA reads TGTGCCAGCAGCCAAGGAAAAGGAGGGTTGGAGCAGTTCTTC. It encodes CASSQGKGGLEQFF.

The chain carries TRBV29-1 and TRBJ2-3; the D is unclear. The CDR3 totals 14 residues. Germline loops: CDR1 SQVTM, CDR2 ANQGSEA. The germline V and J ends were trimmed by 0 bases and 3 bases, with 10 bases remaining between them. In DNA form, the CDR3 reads TGCAGCGTTGAAGATCAAACTTCTACAGATACGCAGTATTTT. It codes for CSVEDQTSTDTQYF.

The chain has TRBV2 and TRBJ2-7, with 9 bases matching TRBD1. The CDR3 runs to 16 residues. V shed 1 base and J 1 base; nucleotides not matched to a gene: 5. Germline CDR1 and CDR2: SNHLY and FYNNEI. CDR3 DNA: TGTGCCAGCAGTGAAGTCGGGACAGGGTATTCCTACGAGCAGTACTTC. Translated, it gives CASSEVGTGYSYEQYF.

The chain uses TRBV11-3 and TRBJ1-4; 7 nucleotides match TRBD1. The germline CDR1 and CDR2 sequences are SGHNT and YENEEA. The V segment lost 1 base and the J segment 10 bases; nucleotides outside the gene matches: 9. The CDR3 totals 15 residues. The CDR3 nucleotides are TGTGCCAGCAGCTTAGGGCCCGGACAGGACGGAAAACTGTTTTTT. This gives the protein CASSLGPGQDGKLFF.

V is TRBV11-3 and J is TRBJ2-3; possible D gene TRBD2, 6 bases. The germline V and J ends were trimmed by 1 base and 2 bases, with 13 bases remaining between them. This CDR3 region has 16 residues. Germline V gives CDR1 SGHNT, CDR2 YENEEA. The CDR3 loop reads CASSLGLREVTDTQYF. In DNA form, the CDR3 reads TGTGCCAGCAGCTTAGGTTTGCGGGAAGTCACAGATACGCAGTATTTT.

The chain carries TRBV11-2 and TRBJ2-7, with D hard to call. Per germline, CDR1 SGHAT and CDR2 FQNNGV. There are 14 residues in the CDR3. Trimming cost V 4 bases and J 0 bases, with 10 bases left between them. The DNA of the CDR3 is TGTGCCAGCAGCTCCTCCACGGGCTCCTACGAGCAGTACTTC. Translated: CASSSSTGSYEQYF.

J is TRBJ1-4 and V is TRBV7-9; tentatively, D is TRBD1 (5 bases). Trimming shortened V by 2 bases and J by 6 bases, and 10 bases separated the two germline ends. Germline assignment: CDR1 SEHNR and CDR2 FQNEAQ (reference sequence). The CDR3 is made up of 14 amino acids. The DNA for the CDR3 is TGTGCCAGCAGCTTAAATCGGGGGGATGAAAAACTGTTTTTT. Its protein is CASSLNRGDEKLFF.